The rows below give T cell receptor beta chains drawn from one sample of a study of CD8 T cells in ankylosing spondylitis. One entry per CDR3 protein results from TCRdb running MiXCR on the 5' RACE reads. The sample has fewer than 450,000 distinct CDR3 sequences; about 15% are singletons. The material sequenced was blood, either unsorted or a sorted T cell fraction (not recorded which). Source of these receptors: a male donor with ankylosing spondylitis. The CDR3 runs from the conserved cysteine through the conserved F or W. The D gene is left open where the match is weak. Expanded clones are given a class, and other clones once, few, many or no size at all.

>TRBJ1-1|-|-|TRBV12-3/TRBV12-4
CASSTGQPTGAFF
TGTGCCAGCAGTACAGGACAGCCGACTGGGGCTTTCTTT
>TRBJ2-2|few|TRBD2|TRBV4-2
CASSQVEGGDTGELFF
TGTGCCAGCAGCCAAGTTGAGGGAGGGGACACCGGGGAGCTGTTTTTT
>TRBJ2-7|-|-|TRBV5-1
CASSPGGSREQYF
TGCGCCAGCAGCCCGGGGGGCAGTCGGGAGCAGTACTTC
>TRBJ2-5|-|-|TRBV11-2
CATRGRVEETQYF
TGTGCAACTCGGGGCAGGGTAGAAGAGACCCAGTACTTC
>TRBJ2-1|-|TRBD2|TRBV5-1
CASSLYTSGRDNEQFF
TGCGCCAGCAGCTTATATACTAGCGGGAGGGACAATGAGCAGTTCTTC
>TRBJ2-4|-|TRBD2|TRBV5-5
CASSLVTSASKNIQYF
TGTGCCAGCAGCTTGGTTACTAGCGCGAGCAAAAACATTCAGTACTTC
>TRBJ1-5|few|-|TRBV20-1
CSASERQFNQPQHF
TGCAGTGCTAGTGAAAGACAGTTCAATCAGCCCCAGCATTTT
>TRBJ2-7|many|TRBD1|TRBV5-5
CASSFRISGTGTYEQYF
TGTGCCAGCAGCTTTCGTATCTCCGGGACAGGGACCTACGAGCAGTACTTC
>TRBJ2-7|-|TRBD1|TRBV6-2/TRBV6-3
CASSHRGDRSSYEQYF
TGTGCCAGCAGTCACCGCGGGGACAGGAGCTCCTACGAGCAGTACTTC
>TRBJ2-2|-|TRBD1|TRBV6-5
CASSSQGQLTGELFF
TGTGCCAGCAGTTCCCAGGGACAGCTCACCGGGGAGCTGTTTTTT
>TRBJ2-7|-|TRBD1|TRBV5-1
CASSPPGQGNYEQYF
TGCGCCAGCAGCCCGCCGGGACAGGGGAACTACGAGCAGTACTTC
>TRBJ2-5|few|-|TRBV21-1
CASSRYRGDYQETQYF
TGTGCCAGCAGCCGCTACAGGGGGGACTACCAAGAGACCCAGTACTTC
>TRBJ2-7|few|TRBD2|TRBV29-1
CSVRTLAGSYEQYF
TGCAGCGTTAGGACCCTAGCGGGGTCCTACGAGCAGTACTTC
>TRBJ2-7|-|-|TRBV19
CASSIPGASYEQYF
TGTGCCAGTAGTATACCCGGAGCGAGCTACGAGCAGTACTTC
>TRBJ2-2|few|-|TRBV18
CASSPQSLNTGELFF
TGTGCCAGCTCACCGCAGAGCCTGAACACCGGGGAGCTGTTTTTT
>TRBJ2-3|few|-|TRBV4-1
CASSQGAGKSDTQYF
TGCGCCAGCAGCCAAGGGGCGGGGAAATCAGATACGCAGTATTTT
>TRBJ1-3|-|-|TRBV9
CASSALVGGIGNTIYF
TGTGCCAGCAGCGCCCTTGTGGGGGGGATTGGAAACACCATATATTTT
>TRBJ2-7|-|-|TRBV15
CATSRSPGQSYEQYF
TGTGCCACCAGCAGATCCCCCGGACAGTCCTACGAGCAGTACTTC
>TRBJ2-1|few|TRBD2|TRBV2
CASKEGLAGGWSYNEQFF
TGTGCCAGCAAGGAGGGACTAGCGGGAGGTTGGTCCTACAATGAGCAGTTCTTC
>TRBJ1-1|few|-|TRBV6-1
CASRRYQSPMNTEAFF
TGTGCCAGCAGGAGATATCAAAGCCCTATGAACACTGAAGCTTTCTTT